These 22 T cell receptor beta chains were all obtained from the same sample, sequenced in a study of blood T cells in healthy people across ages. The use of a sample-barcoded 5' primer and a J-beta primer mix characterized a second PCR of roughly 6 to 11 cycles. TCRdb processed the 5' RACE reads anew with MiXCR; each CDR3 protein has one entry. The sample has about 1 million distinct CDR3 sequences, more than 40% seen once. Sequenced: blood. Source of these receptors: an older woman in good health.

This clonotype was picked up a small number of times. The J gene is TRBJ2-7, the V gene TRBV6-1; TRBD1 agrees at 9 bases. With V trimmed by 4 bases and J by 1 base, 8 bases remained unmatched. The CDR3 length is 16 residues. Germline loops: CDR1 MNHNS, CDR2 SASEGT. CDR3 in amino acids: CASSAWDREGSYEQYF. The CDR3 DNA reads as TGTGCCAGCAGTGCTTGGGACAGGGAAGGGTCCTACGAGCAGTACTTC.

This chain connects TRBV12-5 to TRBJ2-1; 14 bases are shared with TRBD2. The CDR3 sequence is 16 residues long. Germline CDR1 is LGHNT and CDR2 is FRNRAP. Germline trimming cut 6 bases from V and 4 bases from J; bases unmatched to any gene: 5. CDR3 nucleotides: TGTGCTAGTGGATATGGGACTAGCGGGAGTTACAATGAGCAGTTCTTC. Its protein is CASGYGTSGSYNEQFF.

The CDR3 here is CANSGTGYGYTF. CDR3 coding DNA: TGTGCCAACTCCGGGACAGGGTATGGCTACACCTTC. The genes are TRBV2 and TRBJ1-2, with 9 bases lining up with TRBD1. With 10 bases clipped from V and 5 bases from J, the junction kept 5 bases outside the gene matches. Germline loops: CDR1 SNHLY, CDR2 FYNNEI. The CDR3 is 12 residues long.

In its sample, this clonotype was seen a few times. The chain links TRBV12-3 or TRBV12-4 to TRBJ2-5, with 9 bases aligning to TRBD2. The J segment lost 7 bases and the V segment lost 5 bases, leaving 11 bases of the junction unmatched. The CDR3 is 15 amino acids. This CDR3 reads CASSARTSASATQYF. In DNA, the CDR3 is TGTGCCAGCAGTGCCCGGACTAGCGCCTCCGCGACCCAGTACTTC.

The V and J genes are TRBV7-9 and TRBJ1-4, with D hard to call. Trimming left V 8 bases short and J 8 bases short, with 9 bases between. This CDR3 spans 11 amino acids. Germline loops: CDR1 SEHNR, CDR2 FQNEAQ (reference sequence). CDR3 loop: CASGRGEKLFF. CDR3 nucleotide sequence: TGTGCCAGCGGGCGCGGGGAAAAACTGTTTTTT.

The rearrangement uses TRBV7-3 and TRBJ2-2; 8 bases map to TRBD1. With 5 bases clipped from V and 13 bases from J, the junction kept 9 bases outside the gene matches. The CDR3 sequence is 13 residues long. Germline V gives CDR1 SGHTA, CDR2 FQGTGA. The CDR3 DNA reads as TGTGCCAGCAGCCCCAATACAGGGGGGAGGCTGTTTTTT. Translation: CASSPNTGGRLFF.

This clonotype was found a few times. The chain uses TRBV27 and TRBJ2-4; maybe TRBD1 (5 bases). The DNA matches TRBJ2-7 better at its end, which makes the J call doubtful. Germline CDR1 and CDR2: MNHEY and SMNVEV (reference sequence). The CDR3 length is 16 residues. For the CDR3, the DNA is TGTGCCAGCATGACCTTCGGCACAGGACCGCTACACGAGCAGTACTTC. It specifies CASMTFGTGPLHEQYF.

The chain recombines TRBV6-2 or TRBV6-3 with TRBJ2-2; 11 bases map to TRBD1. V dropped 6 bases and J dropped 8; count of bases not matched to a gene: 14. Germline CDR1 is MNHEY and CDR2 is SVGEGT. This CDR3 comprises 17 residues. CDR3 residues: CASSLNPGQGDIGELFF. The CDR3 nucleotides read TGTGCCAGCAGCTTGAATCCGGGACAGGGGGATATAGGGGAGCTGTTTTTT.

J is TRBJ2-5 and V is TRBV6-6; 9 nucleotides agree with TRBD1. Judging by the DNA end, TRBJ2-7 fits better; the J call may be wrong. Germline V gene lookup returns CDR1 MNHNY and CDR2 SVGAGI (reference sequence). The CDR3 totals 16 residues. The CDR3 DNA follows: TGTGCCAGCAGTTACCCCCAACGGGACAGGGTTTACGAGCAGTACTTC. It is translated as CASSYPQRDRVYEQYF.

About this clonotype itself: This CDR3 is missing its conserved last phenylalanine or tryptophan, likely due to a read error. The chain is built from TRBV20-1 and TRBJ2-1; TRBD2 matches at 13 bases. V gave up 3 bases and J gave up 9 bases; unmatched junction bases: 14. This CDR3 has 17 amino acids. In germline, CDR1 is DFQATT, CDR2 SNEGSKA (reference sequence). CDR3 sequence (DNA): TGCAGTGCTAGCCCCCTCGGACTAGCGGGAGTAAGGGGTGAGCAGTTCGTC. It translates to CSASPLGLAGVRGEQFV.

This clonotype was counted only a few times. V gene TRBV27 combines with J gene TRBJ2-5; tentatively, D is TRBD1 or TRBD2 (5 bases each). The J call is doubtful: the DNA matches TRBJ2-7 better. The CDR3 runs 15 residues. Germline loops: CDR1 MNHEY, CDR2 SMNVEV (reference sequence). This chain's CDR3 is CASSFIGVGRGEQYF. The CDR3 DNA reads as TGTGCCAGCAGTTTTATCGGGGTGGGGCGCGGCGAGCAGTACTTC.

As regards this clonotype: This likely stems from a read error, as it lies one base from a far larger clone. The gene calls are TRBV5-1 and TRBJ2-1, with 8 bases fitting TRBD2. CDR3 length equals 14 residues. Germline CDR1 SGHRS, CDR2 YFSETQ. Losses at the gene ends were 4 bases for V and 4 bases for J; bases not matched to a gene: 4. CDR3 coding DNA: TGCGCCAGCAGCGTAGGACTAGCATACAATGAGCAGTTCTTC. It is translated as CASSVGLAYNEQFF.

CDR3: CASSYLQGPYYGYTF. The DNA for the CDR3 is TGTGCCAGCAGTTACCTCCAGGGTCCTTACTATGGCTACACCTTC. The chain has TRBV6-5 and TRBJ1-2; D is possibly TRBD1 (5 bases). V lost 2 bases and J 3 bases, leaving 13 bases between the germline ends. The CDR3 has 15 residues. Looked up from germline, CDR1 is MNHEY and CDR2 is SVGAGI.

The CDR3 region is CASSQTRGGYEQYF. CDR3 in DNA: TGTGCCAGCAGCCAAACTAGGGGAGGGTACGAGCAGTACTTC. The rearrangement joins TRBV3-1 to TRBJ2-7, with 7 nucleotides matching TRBD2. Germline V gene data show CDR1 as LGHDT and CDR2 as YNNKEL (reference sequence). V gave up 2 bases and J gave up 4 bases; unmatched junction bases: 5. CDR3 length equals 14 residues.

The chain links TRBV24-1 to TRBJ1-5; D is perhaps TRBD1 (6 bases). This CDR3 spans 12 amino acids. The germline CDR1 and CDR2 sequences are KGHDR and SFDVKD. The ends were cut back, 8 bases at V and 15 bases at J, with 19 bases in the middle. The CDR3 loop is CATTGEDGSWHF. The CDR3 coding sequence is TGTGCCACCACAGGGGAGGACGGGAGTTGGCATTTT.

The J gene is TRBJ2-3, the V gene TRBV6-5, with D possibly being TRBD2 (7 bases). The V gene lost 5 bases and the J gene lost 2 bases, with 14 bases spanning the gap. The CDR3 extends over 15 amino acids. Germline CDR1 MNHEY, CDR2 SVGAGI. This chain's CDR3 is CASSRGGTPTDTQYF. In nucleotides, the CDR3 is TGTGCCAGCAGTAGGGGAGGGACACCCACAGATACGCAGTATTTT.

V and J are TRBV7-6 and TRBJ2-7; 10 bases match TRBD1. From germline, CDR1 is SGHVS and CDR2 FNYEAQ. The ends lost 6 bases at V and 2 bases at J; junction bases unmatched: 10. The CDR3 length is 16 residues. Written as DNA, the CDR3 is TGTGCCAGCAGGCCATCGGACAGGGGGAAAACCTACGAGCAGTACTTC. Protein product: CASRPSDRGKTYEQYF.

This clonotype was counted ten times or more. V is TRBV5-1 and J is TRBJ2-1; 9 bases are a match to TRBD2. This CDR3 contains 15 residues. CDR1 SGHRS and CDR2 YFSETQ come from the germline V gene. Losses at the gene ends were 3 bases for V and 5 bases for J; bases not matched to a gene: 6. The CDR3 nucleotides read TGCGCCAGCAGCTCTTTAGCGGGAGAGAACAATGAGCAGTTCTTC. Translating gives CASSSLAGENNEQFF.

V and J are TRBV20-1 and TRBJ2-1; 10 bases match TRBD2. This CDR3 has 14 residues. Germline assignment: CDR1 DFQATT and CDR2 SNEGSKA (reference sequence). V lost 3 bases, J lost 10 bases, and 9 bases stayed unmatched. CDR3 bases: TGCAGTGCTAGCAGCGGGAGGGCCGGGAGGGAGCAGTTCTTC. Its protein is CSASSGRAGREQFF.

V usage is TRBV15 and J usage is TRBJ2-7, with 9 bases identical to TRBD2. CDR3 length: 16 residues. In germline, CDR1 is LNHNV, CDR2 YYDKDF (reference sequence). V dropped 3 bases and J dropped 0; count of bases not matched to a gene: 6. CDR3 bases: TGTGCCACCAGCAGTCTAGCGGGATTGAGCTCCTACGAGCAGTACTTC. As protein: CATSSLAGLSSYEQYF.

The rearrangement links TRBV6-1 to TRBJ1-1; TRBD1 matches at 7 bases. This CDR3 is built from 15 residues. The trim removed 6 bases at V and 2 bases at J, leaving 9 bases unmatched. Looked up from germline, CDR1 is MNHNS and CDR2 is SASEGT. This CDR3 reads CASRQLDRINTEAFF. For the CDR3, the DNA is TGTGCCAGCAGGCAACTGGACAGGATAAACACTGAAGCTTTCTTT.

This clonotype was seen only a few times. The CDR3 region has the DNA TGTGCCAGCAGCTTAGCCTCCCAGGCGGGAGCTACAGATACGCAGTATTTT. Amino acid sequence: CASSLASQAGATDTQYF. The chain combines TRBV7-9 with TRBJ2-3; the match to TRBD2 covers 7 bases. Germline CDR1 and CDR2: SEHNR and FQNEAQ (reference sequence). The CDR3 has 17 amino acids. V was pared by 0 bases and J by 3 bases, with 9 bases of the junction left unmatched.